The rows below give T cell receptor beta chains drawn from one sample of a study of blood T cell repertoires in COVID-19. The table came from immunoSEQ multiplex PCR; TCRdb's copy has only in-frame clones and leaves some out. The table records over 250,000 clones, around nine tenths of them present only once. The sequenced sample was PBMCs or T cells enriched from blood (not recorded which). Every receptor here comes from a woman aged 18-29 years who had recovered from COVID-19. Each CDR3 is given with its conserved first and last residue. A D gene is named only where the DNA matches it firmly. Clone size is shown for a subset of rows, as once, few, many or a class of expanded clone.

>once|14|.|TRBJ1-2|TRBV19
CASSIGREGDGYTF
TGTGCCAGTAGTATCGGCAGGGAGGGCGATGGCTACACCTTC
>.|14|TRBD2|TRBJ2-7|TRBV6-5
CASRIGGSTYEQYF
TGTGCCAGCAGAATCGGCGGGAGTACCTACGAGCAGTACTTC
>once|16|TRBD2|TRBJ2-7|TRBV4-1
CASSQPLAGGHYEQYF
TGCGCCAGCAGCCAACCCCTAGCGGGGGGCCACTACGAGCAGTACTTC
>.|13|.|TRBJ2-2|TRBV30
CAWSLGGTGELFF
TGTGCCTGGAGTCTGGGGGGCACCGGGGAGCTGTTTTTT
>.|17|TRBD1|TRBJ2-7|TRBV28
CASSFPMAGQGSYEQYF
TGTGCCAGCAGTTTCCCGATGGCGGGACAGGGTTCCTACGAGCAGTACTTC
>.|16|.|TRBJ1-5|TRBV30
CAWSVPFGESNQPQHF
TGTGCCTGGAGTGTACCTTTCGGGGAGAGCAATCAGCCCCAGCATTTT
>.|17|.|TRBJ2-1|TRBV28
CASSPHDRPSSYNEQFF
TGTGCCAGCAGTCCACACGACAGGCCGAGCTCCTACAATGAGCAGTTCTTC
>.|16|TRBD2|TRBJ2-3|TRBV6-6
CASSRGLAKRTDTQYF
TGTGCCAGCAGTCGAGGACTAGCGAAACGCACAGATACGCAGTATTTT
>.|12|TRBD1|TRBJ2-1|TRBV5-8
CASSRRGFGQFF
TGTGCCAGCAGCCGCAGGGGGTTCGGGCAGTTCTTC
>once|14|TRBD1|TRBJ2-7|TRBV5-5
CASSKDREEDEQYF
TGTGCCAGCAGCAAGGACAGGGAAGAGGACGAGCAGTACTTC
>.|15|TRBD2|TRBJ2-1|TRBV6-5
CASRAGRGGRDEQFF
TGTGCCAGCCGGGCAGGGCGGGGGGGCCGCGATGAGCAGTTCTTC
>.|17|.|TRBJ1-1|TRBV27
CASWESPGFRGYTEAFF
TGTGCCAGCTGGGAGAGTCCGGGATTTCGTGGGTACACTGAAGCTTTCTTT
>.|16|.|TRBJ2-1|TRBV6-5
CASSYGTDKSYNEQFF
TGTGCCAGCAGTTACGGTACAGACAAATCCTACAATGAGCAGTTCTTC
>.|13|.|TRBJ1-1|TRBV24-1
CATRQAPNTEAFF
TGTGCCACCAGACAGGCTCCGAACACTGAAGCTTTCTTT
>.|12|.|TRBJ2-5|TRBV29-1
CSVEQGMETQYF
TGCAGCGTTGAGCAGGGAATGGAGACCCAGTACTTC
>.|18|TRBD1|TRBJ1-3|TRBV15
CATSRDQVGTGVGNTIYF
TGTGCCACCAGCAGAGATCAAGTTGGAACAGGGGTCGGAAACACCATATATTTT